This TCR beta chain was identified in a study of T-cell reconstitution after alpha-beta-depleted transplantation in children. As it was prepared, the TCRbeta library received unique molecular identifiers. Via MiXCR, TCRdb re-called the PCR reads, giving one row per CDR3 protein. The top ten hold about 3.1% of the sample, which has about 540,000 distinct CDR3 sequences, 18% seen once. This clonotype was counted only a few times. The junction had 9 bases not matched to a gene; V was cut back by 5 bases and J by 3 bases. In germline, CDR1 is LGHDT, CDR2 YNNKEL (reference sequence). The CDR3 consists of 16 residues.

This clonotype was sampled from a human donor who donated a stem cell graft to a child with acute lymphoblastic leukemia. This rearrangement joins TRBV3-1 to TRBJ2-4; 8 positions match TRBD1. The sequencing used PBMCs from the stem cell graft donor, collected from the stem cell graft. The CDR3 protein is CASSFLFDRGKNIQYF. CDR3 coding DNA: TGTGCCAGCAGCTTTCTCTTTGACAGGGGCAAAAACATTCAGTACTTC.